This T cell receptor beta chain was sequenced in a study of neoadjuvant nivolumab and ipilimumab in lung cancer. Study context: Patients got nivolumab 3 mg/kg on days 1, 15 and 29; combination added ipilimumab 1 mg/kg day 1. Overall study findings and caveats: TCR clonality did not significantly correlate with pathologic tumor regression. From pretherapy to surgery, tumor richness and clonality rose with dual therapy. Blood richness before therapy tracked richness in tumors resected after neoadjuvant therapy.

Remarks on this clone: Antigen unknown.

The CDR3 runs to 14 residues. V dropped 5 bases and J dropped 12 bases, with 20 bases sitting between them. Per germline, CDR1 SNHLY and CDR2 FYNNEI. Assay: immunoSEQ multiplex PCR; the TCRdb copy retains only in-frame clones and omits some. The sample includes 5,500 to 8,500 clones, 60% to 80% of them seen just once. Sequences were derived from tumor tissue, sampled after neoadjuvant nivolumab, alone or with ipilimumab, at or shortly before surgery. The sequence came from an adult with non-small cell lung cancer. V is TRBV2 and J is TRBJ2-1, with D perhaps matching TRBD2 (5 bases). CDR3 in DNA: TGTGCCAGCAGTTTCCTCCCGGACGGGATAGGGCAGTTCTTC. This gives the protein CASSFLPDGIGQFF.